The 9 T cell receptor beta chains in this list originate from one sample, sequenced in a study of blood T cell repertoires in COVID-19. TCRdb's copy holds only in-frame clones and misses some; the assay was immunoSEQ multiplex PCR. The data show 85,000 to 100,000 clones, roughly 80% seen once. The sequenced sample was peripheral blood. The receptors were sampled from a man in his fifties or sixties who had recovered from COVID-19.

The rearrangement uses TRBV11-2 and TRBJ1-1; 8 positions match TRBD1. V dropped 4 bases and J dropped 1; count of bases not matched to a gene: 2. This CDR3 has 14 amino acids. Germline V gene sequence: CDR1 SGHAT, CDR2 FQNNGV. DNA for the CDR3: TGTGCCAGCAGCTGGGACAGGAGGAACACTGAAGCTTTCTTT. This translates into CASSWDRRNTEAFF.

This sequence joins TRBV3-1 (or the pseudogene TRBV3-2) and TRBJ1-2; possibly TRBD1 for D (6 bases). CDR3 size: 15 residues. Germline assignment: CDR1 LGHDT and CDR2 YNNKEL (reference sequence). V was pared by 1 base and J by 2 bases, with 11 bases between. As DNA, the CDR3 is TGTGCCAGCAGCCAAGGATTAGGGGGAAACTATGGCTACACCTTC. It codes for CASSQGLGGNYGYTF.

The chain carries TRBV6-6 and TRBJ2-3, with TRBD1 matching 7 bases. V lost 6 bases, J lost 0 bases, and 9 bases stayed unmatched. This CDR3 contains 16 residues. Per germline, CDR1 MNHNY and CDR2 SVGAGI (reference sequence). The CDR3 DNA reads as TGTGCCAGCAGACGGGGACAGCGTTCAAGCACAGATACGCAGTATTTT. Its protein is CASRRGQRSSTDTQYF.

The chain is built from TRBV7-2 and TRBJ1-2; 8 bases line up with TRBD1. The germline V gene encodes CDR1 SGHTA and CDR2 FQGNSA. The CDR3 is made up of 15 amino acids. J gave up 2 bases and V 4 bases, and 6 bases lay outside the gene matches. CDR3 bases: TGTGCCAGCAGCTCGGGGTCAGGGGGCAACTATGGCTACACCTTC. Its translation: CASSSGSGGNYGYTF. Variable domain in full (rest from reference TRBV7-2 and TRBJ1-2): GAGVSQSPSNKVTEKGKDVELRCDPISGHTALYWYRQSLGQGLEFLIYFQGNSAPDKSGLPSDRFSAERTGGSVSTLTIQRTQQEDSAVYLCASSSGSGGNYGYTFGSGTRLTVV.

This clone was seen only a few times. Other nucleotide sequences from this sample produce the same CDR3. This chain connects TRBV19 to TRBJ2-1, with TRBD1 matching 8 bases. The CDR3 is 13 residues long. V dropped 5 bases and J dropped 7; count of bases not matched to a gene: 4. CDR1 and CDR2 (germline): LNHDA, SQIVND (reference sequence). The CDR3 reads CASSGTGVNEQFF. In nucleotides, the CDR3 is TGTGCCAGTAGTGGGACAGGAGTAAATGAGCAGTTCTTC.

This clone was observed once. The chain couples TRBV6-7 to TRBJ2-7; D might be TRBD1 (6 bases). TRBV6-7 is an ORF, with its function uncertain. The CDR3 length is 14 residues. V was trimmed by 0 bases and J by 5 bases, leaving 11 bases between them. This chain's CDR3 is CASSYSIGGHEQYF. In DNA, the CDR3 is TGTGCCAGCAGTTACTCGATAGGGGGTCACGAGCAGTACTTC.

This rearrangement joins TRBV7-8 to TRBJ2-5; TRBD2 matches at 9 bases. The junction had 12 bases not matched to a gene; V was cut back by 5 bases and J by 5 bases. Germline V gene data show CDR1 as SGHVS and CDR2 as FQNEAQ. This CDR3 is built from 16 residues. CDR3 loop: CASSRALAGVGETQYF. CDR3 coding DNA: TGTGCCAGCAGCCGAGCTTTAGCGGGAGTGGGGGAGACCCAGTACTTC.

The chain links TRBV5-1 to TRBJ2-5; TRBD2 is a possible D gene (6 bases). Trimming left V 3 bases short and J 4 bases short, with 13 bases between. Per the germline V gene, CDR1 is SGHRS and CDR2 is YFSETQ. There are 14 residues in the CDR3. This CDR3 reads CASSSSPGGETQYF. As DNA, the CDR3 is TGCGCCAGCAGCTCCAGCCCCGGGGGAGAGACCCAGTACTTC.

This clone appeared a single time. This chain joins TRBV28 and TRBJ2-5; possible D gene TRBD2, 6 bases. The CDR3 spans 14 residues. Germline-derived CDR1 and CDR2 are MDHEN and SYDVKM. Trimming pared 3 bases from V and 5 bases from J, leaving 13 bases between. The CDR3 protein is CASSFLHGGETQYF. The CDR3 DNA reads TGTGCCAGCAGTTTCCTACATGGAGGGGAGACCCAGTACTTC.